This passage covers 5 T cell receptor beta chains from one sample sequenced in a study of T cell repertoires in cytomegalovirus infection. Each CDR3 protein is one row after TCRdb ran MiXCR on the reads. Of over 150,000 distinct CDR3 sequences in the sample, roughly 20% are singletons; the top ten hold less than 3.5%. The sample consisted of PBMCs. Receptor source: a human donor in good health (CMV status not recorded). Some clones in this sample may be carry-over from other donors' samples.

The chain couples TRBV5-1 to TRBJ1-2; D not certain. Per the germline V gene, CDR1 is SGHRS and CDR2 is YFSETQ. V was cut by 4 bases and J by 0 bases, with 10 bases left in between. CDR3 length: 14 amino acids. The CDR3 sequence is CASSGTATNYGYTF. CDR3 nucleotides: TGCGCCAGCAGCGGCACAGCTACTAACTATGGCTACACCTTC.

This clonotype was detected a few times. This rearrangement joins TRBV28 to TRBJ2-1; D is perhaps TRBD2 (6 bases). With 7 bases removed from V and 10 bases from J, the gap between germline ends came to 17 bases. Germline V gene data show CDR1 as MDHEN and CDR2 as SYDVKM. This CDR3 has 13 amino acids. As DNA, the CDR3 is TGTGCCAGCATCCCCCCTGGTAGCGGCGAGCAGTTCTTC. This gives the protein CASIPPGSGEQFF.

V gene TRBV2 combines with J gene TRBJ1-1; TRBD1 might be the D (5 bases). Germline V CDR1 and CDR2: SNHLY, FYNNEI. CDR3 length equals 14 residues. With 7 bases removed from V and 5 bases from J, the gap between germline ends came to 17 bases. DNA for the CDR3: TGTGCCAGCAACCGGGGCCGGGTTCGGACTGAAGCTTTCTTT. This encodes CASNRGRVRTEAFF.

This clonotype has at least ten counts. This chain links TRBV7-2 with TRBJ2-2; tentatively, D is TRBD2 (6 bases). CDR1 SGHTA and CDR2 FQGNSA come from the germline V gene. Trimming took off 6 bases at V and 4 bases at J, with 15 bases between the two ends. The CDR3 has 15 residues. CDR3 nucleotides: TGTGCCAGCAGTCGCGGGACCTGGGGCACCGGGGAGCTGTTTTTT. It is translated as CASSRGTWGTGELFF.

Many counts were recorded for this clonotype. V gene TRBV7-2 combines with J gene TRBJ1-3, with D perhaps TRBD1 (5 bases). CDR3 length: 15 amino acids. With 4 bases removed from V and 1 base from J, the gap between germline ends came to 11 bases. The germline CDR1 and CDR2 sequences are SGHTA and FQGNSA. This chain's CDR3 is CASSSSQGSGNTIYF. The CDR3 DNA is TGTGCCAGCAGCTCTTCCCAGGGTTCTGGAAACACCATATATTTT.